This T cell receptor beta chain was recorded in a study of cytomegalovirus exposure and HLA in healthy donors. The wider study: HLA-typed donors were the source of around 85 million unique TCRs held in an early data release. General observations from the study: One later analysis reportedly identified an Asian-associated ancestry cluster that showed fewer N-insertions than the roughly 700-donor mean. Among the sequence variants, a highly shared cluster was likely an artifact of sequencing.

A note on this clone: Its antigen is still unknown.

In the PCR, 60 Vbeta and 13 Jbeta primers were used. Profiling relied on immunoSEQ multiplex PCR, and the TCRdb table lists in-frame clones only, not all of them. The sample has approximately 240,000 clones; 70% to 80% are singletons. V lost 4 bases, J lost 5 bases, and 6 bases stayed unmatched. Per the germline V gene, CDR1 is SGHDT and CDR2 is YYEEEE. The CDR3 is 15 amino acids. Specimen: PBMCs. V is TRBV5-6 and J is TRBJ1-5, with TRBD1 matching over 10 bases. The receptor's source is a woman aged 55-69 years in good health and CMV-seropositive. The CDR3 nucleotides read TGTGCCAGCAGCCCCTGGACAGGGGGAGATCAGCCCCAGCATTTT. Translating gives CASSPWTGGDQPQHF.